These 23 T cell receptor beta chains originate from one sample sequenced in a study of radiation and T cells in renal cell carcinoma. Sample time point: blood 2 weeks post-SBRT. Stated treatment: 15 Gy SBRT to primary tumor, nephrectomy 4 weeks later. Libraries were prepared by immunoSEQ multiplex PCR; TCRdb keeps only in-frame clonotypes and omits some of them. The data hold roughly 78,000 clones, with about 81% observed a single time. Sequences were derived from blood, sampled from a patient whose treatment included radiotherapy and nephrectomy. The source of these receptors is a man in his sixties with renal cell carcinoma.

This clone was observed a few times. The chain couples TRBV19 to TRBJ1-5; the D gene is possibly TRBD1 (6 bases). CDR1 LNHDA and CDR2 SQIVND come from the germline V gene (reference sequence). This CDR3 region has 15 residues. Trimming removed 0 bases from V and 2 bases from J, with 8 bases in between. CDR3 sequence (DNA): TGTGCCAGTAGTATAGAACGACAGGGCAATCAGCCCCAGCATTTT. Translating it yields CASSIERQGNQPQHF. Full variable domain (rest looked up from reference TRBV19 and TRBJ1-5): DGGITQSPKYLFRKEGQNVTLSCEQNLNHDAMYWYRQDPGQGLRLIYYSQIVNDFQKGDIAEGYSVSREKKESFPLTVTSAQKNPTAFYLCASSIERQGNQPQHFGDGTRLSIL.

In DNA, the CDR3 is TGTGCCAGCAGTTTCGGGTGGGGCGGAGATACGCAGTATTTT. This gives the protein CASSFGWGGDTQYF. The J gene is TRBJ2-3, the V gene TRBV28, with a tentative D call TRBD1 (5 bases). CDR1 is MDHEN and CDR2 is SYDVKM in the germline V gene. The CDR3 has 14 amino acids. Trimming took 3 bases from V and 5 from J, leaving 12 bases between them.

The rearrangement joins TRBV6-1 to TRBJ1-5; D ambiguous. This CDR3 is 12 amino acids long. V lost 4 bases and J 11 bases, leaving 12 bases between the germline ends. Germline lookup yields CDR1 MNHNS and CDR2 SASEGT. The CDR3: CASSGLARAQHF. CDR3 in DNA: TGTGCCAGCAGTGGGCTAGCGAGAGCCCAGCATTTT.

This clone has just a few counts. The chain uses TRBV11-2 and TRBJ1-5; TRBD1 might be the D (5 bases). Between the trimmed V and J ends, which lost 5 bases and 1 base, there was a span of 12 bases. The V gene's germline CDR1 is SGHAT and CDR2 FQNNGV. CDR3 length: 15 amino acids. The CDR3 loop reads CASSQGVGSNQPQHF. The CDR3 coding sequence is TGTGCCAGCAGCCAAGGGGTGGGGAGCAATCAGCCCCAGCATTTT.

The chain links TRBV28 to TRBJ2-5; the D gene is possibly TRBD1 (6 bases). The V end lost 3 bases, the J end lost 3 bases, and 11 bases lay between the germline ends. Germline CDR1 reads MDHEN; CDR2 reads SYDVKM. CDR3 length: 14 residues. CDR3 amino acids: CASSLRYREETQYF. CDR3 sequence (DNA): TGTGCCAGCAGTTTGAGGTACAGGGAAGAGACCCAGTACTTC.

This chain connects TRBV7-9 to TRBJ2-7; no reliable D call. The V gene's germline CDR1 is SEHNR and CDR2 FQNEAQ (reference sequence). CDR3 length equals 14 residues. Trimming took off 1 base at V and 2 bases at J, with 9 bases between the two ends. Written as DNA, the CDR3 is TGTGCCAGCAGCTTAGGCGCCAAGCCCTACGAGCAGTACTTC. Residues: CASSLGAKPYEQYF. Combining the CDR3 with reference TRBV7-9 and TRBJ2-7 gives the whole variable domain DTGVSQNPRHKITKRGQNVTFRCDPISEHNRLYWYRQTLGQGPEFLTYFQNEAQLEKSRLLSDRFSAERPKGSFSTLEIQRTEQGDSAMYLCASSLGAKPYEQYFGPGTRLTVT.

This clone was seen a handful of times. The V gene is TRBV5-1, the J gene TRBJ1-3; 9 bases fit TRBD1. Germline V CDR1 and CDR2: SGHRS, YFSETQ. The V and J ends lost 4 bases and 3 bases, in that order; junction bases with no gene match: 8. This CDR3 spans 16 amino acids. As DNA, the CDR3 is TGCGCCAGCAGCCGATCCGGGACAGGGAGTGGAAACACCATATATTTT. Its translation is CASSRSGTGSGNTIYF.

The J gene is TRBJ2-6, the V gene TRBV7-6; D is undetermined. The CDR3 is made up of 13 amino acids. Trimming removed 6 bases at V and 4 bases at J, with 7 bases between. The germline V gene encodes CDR1 SGHVS and CDR2 FNYEAQ. The CDR3 loop reads CASSPQGANVLTF. The CDR3 DNA reads TGTGCCAGCAGTCCCCAAGGGGCCAACGTCCTGACTTTC.

The table lists this clone with a count of one. The V and J genes are TRBV28 and TRBJ1-5; D gene unclear. V gave up 3 bases and J gave up 6 bases, with 9 bases separating them. Germline CDR1 and CDR2: MDHEN and SYDVKM. This CDR3 is built from 13 residues. The CDR3 loop is CASSFRVAQPQHF. CDR3 nucleotide sequence: TGTGCCAGCAGTTTCCGGGTGGCTCAGCCCCAGCATTTT.

This chain joins TRBV5-5 and TRBJ1-1; D call uncertain. V lost 0 bases, J lost 5 bases, and 17 bases lay in between. Germline loops: CDR1 SGHKS, CDR2 YYEKEE (reference sequence). The CDR3 covers 16 residues. Here the CDR3 reads CASSLALGRGETEAFF. The DNA of the CDR3 is TGTGCCAGCAGCTTGGCGCTAGGTCGGGGAGAGACTGAAGCTTTCTTT.

The V gene is TRBV27, the J gene TRBJ1-1; D gene unclear. The CDR3 sequence is 13 residues long. V was shortened by 6 bases and J by 1 base, with 9 bases between the two germline ends. Germline V gives CDR1 MNHEY, CDR2 SMNVEV (reference sequence). CDR3 sequence: CASSRQTNTEAFF. CDR3 DNA sequence: TGTGCCAGCAGCCGACAAACGAACACTGAAGCTTTCTTT.

The genes are TRBV11-2 and TRBJ2-7; the match to TRBD2 covers 8 bases. This CDR3 has 17 amino acids. Germline assignment: CDR1 SGHAT and CDR2 FQNNGV. J lost 1 base, V lost 0 bases, and 8 bases had no gene match. This CDR3 reads CASSLDQASGFSYEQYF. The CDR3 nucleotides are TGTGCCAGCAGCTTAGATCAGGCTAGCGGGTTTTCCTACGAGCAGTACTTC.

As for this clone: No conserved phenylalanine or tryptophan is present at the end of the CDR3, so a read error is the likely explanation. Here the CDR3 reads CASSLDNQPQHL. In nucleotides, the CDR3 is TGCGCCAGCAGCTTGGACAATCAGCCCCAGCATCTT. The V call is TRBV5-1, the J call TRBJ1-5, with D hard to call. Trimming stripped 0 bases from V and 3 bases from J, with 1 base between. The CDR3 length is 12 residues. Germline V lookup: CDR1 SGHRS, CDR2 YFSETQ.

The chain recombines TRBV27 with TRBJ2-1; D could derive from TRBD1 or TRBD2 (7 bases each). CDR3 size: 17 residues. V was trimmed by 7 bases and J by 4 bases, leaving 23 bases between them. Germline CDR1 reads MNHEY; CDR2 reads SMNVEV (reference sequence). The CDR3 sequence: CASNRDSGIFGYNEQFF. CDR3 nucleotide sequence: TGTGCCAGCAATAGGGACAGCGGGATCTTCGGGTACAATGAGCAGTTCTTC.

The chain has TRBV5-1 and TRBJ2-2; D remains ambiguous. The CDR3 loop spans 13 amino acids. Germline loops: CDR1 SGHRS, CDR2 YFSETQ. V lost 1 base and J 0 bases, leaving 1 base between the germline ends. The CDR3 nucleotides read TGCGCCAGCAGCTTGACGAACACCGGGGAGCTGTTTTTT. It translates to CASSLTNTGELFF.

The rearrangement uses TRBV27 and TRBJ2-3, with D possibly called TRBD1 or TRBD2 (6 bases each). Germline loops: CDR1 MNHEY, CDR2 SMNVEV (reference sequence). This CDR3 region has 14 residues. The germline V and J ends were trimmed by 5 bases and 4 bases, with 13 bases remaining between them. The CDR3 DNA follows: TGTGCCAGCAGTAGGGGGACTTCCCCAGATACGCAGTATTTT. Translated: CASSRGTSPDTQYF.

This rearrangement joins TRBV27 to TRBJ2-2, with 7 bases matching TRBD2. CDR3 length: 15 residues. J gave up 4 bases and V 5 bases, and 7 bases lay outside the gene matches. Looked up from germline, CDR1 is MNHEY and CDR2 is SMNVEV (reference sequence). This CDR3 reads CASSRLAGSTGELFF. In DNA form, the CDR3 reads TGTGCCAGCAGTCGACTAGCTGGGAGCACCGGGGAGCTGTTTTTT.

In its sample, this clone was seen once. The chain joins TRBV4-1 to TRBJ1-1; 9 bases agree with TRBD1. The CDR3 is made up of 15 amino acids. J lost 2 bases, V lost 3 bases, and 4 bases had no gene match. CDR1 is MGHRA and CDR2 is YSYEKL in the germline V gene. The DNA of the CDR3 is TGCGCCAGCAGCCATGGGACAGGGAGAAACACTGAAGCTTTCTTT. Amino acids: CASSHGTGRNTEAFF.

CDR3 loop: CASSRRPDNEQFF. CDR3 sequence (DNA): TGTGCCAGCAGTCGGAGACCCGACAATGAGCAGTTCTTC. This chain connects TRBV25-1 to TRBJ2-1; no firm D call. Germline V gene data show CDR1 as MGHDK and CDR2 as SYGVNS. The V gene lost 5 bases and the J gene lost 5 bases, with 10 bases spanning the gap. This CDR3 spans 13 amino acids.

V and J are TRBV12-5 and TRBJ2-3; 8 nucleotides align to TRBD2. With 3 bases clipped from V and 4 bases from J, the junction kept 0 bases outside the gene matches. The V gene's germline CDR1 is LGHNT and CDR2 FRNRAP. The CDR3 is 13 amino acids. As DNA, the CDR3 is TGTGCTAGTGGTTTAGCGGGAGCAGATACGCAGTATTTT. It yields the protein CASGLAGADTQYF.

The J gene is TRBJ1-2, the V gene TRBV7-8; 7 nucleotides line up with TRBD1. V lost 5 bases, J lost 0 bases, and 9 bases stayed unmatched. Per the germline V gene, CDR1 is SGHVS and CDR2 is FQNEAQ. The CDR3 is made up of 16 amino acids. The CDR3 bases are TGTGCCAGCAGCCTTAGACAGGGATTCCCTAACTATGGCTACACCTTC. The encoded protein is CASSLRQGFPNYGYTF.

This clone was seen only a few times. This chain uses TRBV6-5 with TRBJ1-6, with D possibly TRBD1 on 5 matching bases. CDR3 size: 14 residues. Germline V CDR1 and CDR2: MNHEY, SVGAGI. Deletions cut 5 bases from V and 5 bases from J, with 10 bases between. The CDR3 region has the DNA TGTGCCAGCAGTGCATGGGGGGATAATTCACCCCTCCACTTT. Translating gives CASSAWGDNSPLHF.

The chain has TRBV19 and TRBJ2-1; the match to TRBD1 covers 9 bases. The CDR3 spans 16 residues. Looked up from germline, CDR1 is LNHDA and CDR2 is SQIVND (reference sequence). The trim removed 6 bases at V and 8 bases at J, leaving 14 bases unmatched. DNA for the CDR3: TGTGCCAGTAGCTTAATGGACAGGGGATTTGTTTATGAGCAGTTCTTC. Amino acids: CASSLMDRGFVYEQFF.